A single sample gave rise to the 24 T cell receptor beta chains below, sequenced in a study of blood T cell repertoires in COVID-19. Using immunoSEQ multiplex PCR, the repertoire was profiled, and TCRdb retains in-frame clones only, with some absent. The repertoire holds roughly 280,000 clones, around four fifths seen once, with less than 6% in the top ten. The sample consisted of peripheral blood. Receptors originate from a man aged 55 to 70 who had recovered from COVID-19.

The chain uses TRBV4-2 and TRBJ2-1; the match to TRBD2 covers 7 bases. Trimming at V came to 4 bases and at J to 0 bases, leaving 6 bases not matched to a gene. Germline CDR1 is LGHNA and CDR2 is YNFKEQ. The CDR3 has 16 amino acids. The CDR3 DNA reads TGTGCCAGCAGCCCCCAGGGCGGGAGCTCCTACAATGAGCAGTTCTTC. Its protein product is CASSPQGGSSYNEQFF.

The CDR3 DNA reads TGTGCCAGCATCGGAGGGAGCAACTATGGCTACACCTTC. The encoded protein is CASIGGSNYGYTF. J is TRBJ1-2 and V is TRBV6-5; D gene uncertain. The ends were cut back, 7 bases at V and 2 bases at J, with 11 bases in the middle. The CDR3 consists of 13 residues. Per germline, CDR1 MNHEY and CDR2 SVGAGI.

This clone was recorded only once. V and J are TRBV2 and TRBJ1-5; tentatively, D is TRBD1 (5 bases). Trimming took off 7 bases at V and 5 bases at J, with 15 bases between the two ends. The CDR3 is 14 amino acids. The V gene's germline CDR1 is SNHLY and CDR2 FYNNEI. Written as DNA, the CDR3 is TGTGCCAGCACCCCTACGGGGGGGGATCAGCCCCAGCATTTT. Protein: CASTPTGGDQPQHF. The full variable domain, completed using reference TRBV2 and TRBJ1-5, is EPEVTQTPSHQVTQMGQEVILRCVPISNHLYFYWYRQILGQKVEFLVSFYNNEISEKSEIFDDQFSVERPDGSNFTLKIRSTKLEDSAMYFCASTPTGGDQPQHFGDGTRLSIL.

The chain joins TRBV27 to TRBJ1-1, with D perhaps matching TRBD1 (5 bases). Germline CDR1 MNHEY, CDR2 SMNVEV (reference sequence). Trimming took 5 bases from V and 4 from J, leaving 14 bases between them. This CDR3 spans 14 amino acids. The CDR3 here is CASSQQVGGTEAFF. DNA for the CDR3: TGTGCCAGCAGTCAACAGGTGGGGGGCACTGAAGCTTTCTTT.

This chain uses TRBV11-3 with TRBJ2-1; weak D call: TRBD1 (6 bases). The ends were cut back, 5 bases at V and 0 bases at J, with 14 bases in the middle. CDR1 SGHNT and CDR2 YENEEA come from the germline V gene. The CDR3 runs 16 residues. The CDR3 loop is CASSPQGGVSYNEQFF. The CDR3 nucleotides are TGTGCCAGCAGCCCGCAAGGGGGAGTCTCCTACAATGAGCAGTTCTTC. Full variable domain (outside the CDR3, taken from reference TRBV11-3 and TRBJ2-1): EAGVVQSPRYKIIEKKQPVAFWCNPISGHNTLYWYLQNLGQGPELLIRYENEEAVDDSQLPKDRFSAERLKGVDSTLKIQPAELGDSAVYLCASSPQGGVSYNEQFFGPGTRLTVL.

The chain's CDR3 is CATSDLRAGTDVYGYTF. The CDR3 DNA reads as TGTGCCACCAGTGATTTGAGGGCCGGGACAGACGTCTATGGCTACACCTTC. The chain recombines TRBV24-1 with TRBJ1-2, with 7 bases aligning to TRBD1. This CDR3 is 17 amino acids long. Germline CDR1 and CDR2: KGHDR and SFDVKD. Unmatched junction bases numbered 10, after V lost 0 bases and J lost 4 bases.

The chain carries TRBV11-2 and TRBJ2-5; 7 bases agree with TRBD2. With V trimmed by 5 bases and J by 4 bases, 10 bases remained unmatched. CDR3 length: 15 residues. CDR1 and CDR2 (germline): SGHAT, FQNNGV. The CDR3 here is CASSRTGTTRETQYF. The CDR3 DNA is TGTGCCAGCAGCAGAACCGGGACTACTAGAGAGACCCAGTACTTC.

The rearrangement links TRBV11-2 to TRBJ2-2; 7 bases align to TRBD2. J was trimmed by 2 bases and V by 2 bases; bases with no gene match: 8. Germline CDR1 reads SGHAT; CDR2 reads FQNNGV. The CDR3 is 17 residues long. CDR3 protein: CASSLSPSGTNTGELFF. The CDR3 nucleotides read TGTGCCAGCAGCTTAAGTCCTAGCGGCACAAACACCGGGGAGCTGTTTTTT.

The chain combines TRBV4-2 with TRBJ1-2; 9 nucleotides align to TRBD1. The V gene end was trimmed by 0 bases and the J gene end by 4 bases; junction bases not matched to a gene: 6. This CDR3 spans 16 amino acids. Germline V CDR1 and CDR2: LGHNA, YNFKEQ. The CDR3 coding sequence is TGTGCCAGCAGCCAAGATCAAAGGACAGGGGTCTATGGCTACACCTTC. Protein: CASSQDQRTGVYGYTF.

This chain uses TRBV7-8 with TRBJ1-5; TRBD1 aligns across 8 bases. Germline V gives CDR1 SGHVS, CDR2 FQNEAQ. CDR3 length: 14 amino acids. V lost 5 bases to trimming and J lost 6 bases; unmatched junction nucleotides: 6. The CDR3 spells CASSGQGRSQPQHF. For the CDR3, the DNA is TGTGCCAGCAGCGGACAGGGACGAAGTCAGCCCCAGCATTTT.

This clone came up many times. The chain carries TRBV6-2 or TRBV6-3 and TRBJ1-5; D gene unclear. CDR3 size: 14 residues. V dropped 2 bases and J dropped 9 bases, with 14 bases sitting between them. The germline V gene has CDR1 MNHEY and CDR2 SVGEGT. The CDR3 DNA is TGTGCCAGCAGTTACGAGTCCCGCTCGGTGCCCCAGCATTTT. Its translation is CASSYESRSVPQHF.

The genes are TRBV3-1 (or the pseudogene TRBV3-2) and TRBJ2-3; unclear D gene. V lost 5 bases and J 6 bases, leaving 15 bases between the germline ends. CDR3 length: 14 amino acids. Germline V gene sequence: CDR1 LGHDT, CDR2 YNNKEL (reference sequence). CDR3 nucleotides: TGTGCCAGCAGCTTCGACTCCGTTCGGGATACGCAGTATTTT. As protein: CASSFDSVRDTQYF.

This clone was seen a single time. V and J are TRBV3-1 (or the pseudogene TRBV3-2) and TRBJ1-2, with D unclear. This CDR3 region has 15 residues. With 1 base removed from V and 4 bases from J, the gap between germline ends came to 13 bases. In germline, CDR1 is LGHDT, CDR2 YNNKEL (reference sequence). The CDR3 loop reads CASSQVTRVGYGYTF. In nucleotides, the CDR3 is TGTGCCAGCAGCCAAGTAACGAGGGTTGGCTATGGCTACACCTTC.

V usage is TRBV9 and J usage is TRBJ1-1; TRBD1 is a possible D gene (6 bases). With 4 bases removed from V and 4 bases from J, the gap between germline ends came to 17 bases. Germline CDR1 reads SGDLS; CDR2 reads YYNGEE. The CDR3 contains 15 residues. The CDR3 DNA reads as TGTGCCAGCAGCCCCGACGGACAGACGGGCACTGAAGCTTTCTTT. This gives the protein CASSPDGQTGTEAFF.

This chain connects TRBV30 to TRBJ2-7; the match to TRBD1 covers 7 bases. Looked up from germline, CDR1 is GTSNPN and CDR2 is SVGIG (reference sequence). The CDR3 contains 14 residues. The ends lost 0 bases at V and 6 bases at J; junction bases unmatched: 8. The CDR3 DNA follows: TGTGCCTGGAGTGTAGGGGGCCTTAGTTTCGAGCAGTACTTC. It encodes CAWSVGGLSFEQYF.

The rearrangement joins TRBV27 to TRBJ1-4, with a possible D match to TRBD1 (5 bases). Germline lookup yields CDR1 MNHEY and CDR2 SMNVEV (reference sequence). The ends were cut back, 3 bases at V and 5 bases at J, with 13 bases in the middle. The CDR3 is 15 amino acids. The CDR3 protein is CASSFRGLRNEKLFF. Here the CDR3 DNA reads TGTGCCAGCAGTTTTCGGGGACTGAGAAATGAAAAACTGTTTTTT.

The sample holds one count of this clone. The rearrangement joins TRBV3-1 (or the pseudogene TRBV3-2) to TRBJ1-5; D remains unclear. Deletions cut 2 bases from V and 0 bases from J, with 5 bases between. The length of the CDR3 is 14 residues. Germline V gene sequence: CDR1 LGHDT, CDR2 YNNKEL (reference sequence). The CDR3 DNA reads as TGTGCCAGCAGCCAACAGGATAGCAATCAGCCCCAGCATTTT. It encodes CASSQQDSNQPQHF.

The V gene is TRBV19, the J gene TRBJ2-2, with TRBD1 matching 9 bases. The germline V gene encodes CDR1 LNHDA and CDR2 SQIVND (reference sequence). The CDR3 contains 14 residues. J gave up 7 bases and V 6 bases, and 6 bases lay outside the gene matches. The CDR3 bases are TGTGCCAGTAGCCAGGGACAGGGTAACGGGGAGCTGTTTTTT. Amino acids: CASSQGQGNGELFF.

CDR3 sequence: CASSLGTGYGYTF. DNA of the CDR3: TGCGCCAGCAGCTTGGGGACAGGCTATGGCTACACCTTC. The chain recombines TRBV5-1 with TRBJ1-2, with 7 bases identical to TRBD1. This CDR3 region has 13 residues. The trim removed 0 bases at V and 4 bases at J, leaving 0 bases unmatched. Germline V gene data show CDR1 as SGHRS and CDR2 as YFSETQ.

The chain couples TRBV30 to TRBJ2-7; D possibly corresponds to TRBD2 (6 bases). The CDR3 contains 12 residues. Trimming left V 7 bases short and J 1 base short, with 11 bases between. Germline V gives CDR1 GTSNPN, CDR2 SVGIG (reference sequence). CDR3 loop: CASSEGSYEQYF. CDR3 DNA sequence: TGTGCCTCGTCGGAGGGATCCTACGAGCAGTACTTC. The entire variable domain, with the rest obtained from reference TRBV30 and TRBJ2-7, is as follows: SQTIHQWPATLVQPVGSPLSLECTVEGTSNPNLYWYRQAAGRGLQLLFYSVGIGQISSEVPQNLSASRPQDRQFILSSKKLLLSDSGFYLCASSEGSYEQYFGPGTRLTVT.

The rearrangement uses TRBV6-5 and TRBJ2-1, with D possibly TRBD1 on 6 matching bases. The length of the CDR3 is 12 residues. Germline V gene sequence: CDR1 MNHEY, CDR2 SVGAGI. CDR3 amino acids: CAGGRSYNEQFF. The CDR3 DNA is TGTGCAGGGGGACGGTCCTACAATGAGCAGTTCTTC.

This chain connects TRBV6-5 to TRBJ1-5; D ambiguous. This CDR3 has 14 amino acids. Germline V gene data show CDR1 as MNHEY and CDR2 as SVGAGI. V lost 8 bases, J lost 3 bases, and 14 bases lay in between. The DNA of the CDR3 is TGTGCCAGCGCCGACCCGGGGTACAATCAGCCCCAGCATTTT. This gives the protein CASADPGYNQPQHF.

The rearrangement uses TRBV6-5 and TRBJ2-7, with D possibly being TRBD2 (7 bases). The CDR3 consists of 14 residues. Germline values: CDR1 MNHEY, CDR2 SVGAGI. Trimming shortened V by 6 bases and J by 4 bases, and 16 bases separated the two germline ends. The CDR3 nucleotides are TGTGCCAGCAGCCACTTGGGGGGGCGATACGAGCAGTACTTC. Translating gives CASSHLGGRYEQYF.

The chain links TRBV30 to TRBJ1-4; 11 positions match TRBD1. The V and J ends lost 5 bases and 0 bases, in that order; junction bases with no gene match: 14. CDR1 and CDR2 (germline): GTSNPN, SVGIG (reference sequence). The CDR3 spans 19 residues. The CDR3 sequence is CAWQPEPGQGAATNEKLFF. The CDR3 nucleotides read TGTGCCTGGCAACCCGAACCCGGACAGGGGGCTGCAACTAATGAAAAACTGTTTTTT.